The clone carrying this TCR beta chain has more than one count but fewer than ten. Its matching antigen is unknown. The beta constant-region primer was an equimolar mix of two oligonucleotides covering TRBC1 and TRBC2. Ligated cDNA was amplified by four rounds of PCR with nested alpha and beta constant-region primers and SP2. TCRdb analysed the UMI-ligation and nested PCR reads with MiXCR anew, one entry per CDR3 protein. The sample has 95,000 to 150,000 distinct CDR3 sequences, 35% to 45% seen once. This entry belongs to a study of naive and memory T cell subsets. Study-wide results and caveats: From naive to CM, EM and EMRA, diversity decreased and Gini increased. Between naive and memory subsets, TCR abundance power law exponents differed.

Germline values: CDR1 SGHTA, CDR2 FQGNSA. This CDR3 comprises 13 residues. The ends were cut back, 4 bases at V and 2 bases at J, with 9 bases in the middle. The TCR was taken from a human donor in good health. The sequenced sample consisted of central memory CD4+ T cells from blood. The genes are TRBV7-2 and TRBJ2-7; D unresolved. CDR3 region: CASSSSFAYEQYF. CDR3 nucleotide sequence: TGTGCCAGCAGCTCCTCATTTGCCTACGAGCAGTACTTC.